The T cell receptor (beta chain) under discussion was sequenced for a study of OX40 agonist ivuxolimab in advanced cancers. Overall study context: Hepatocellular carcinoma, melanoma, renal cell or head and neck cancer occurred in dose-escalation patients. Participants could have had prior anti-PD-1, anti-PD-L1 or anti-CTLA-4 therapy, and around 43% had some.

CDR1 is SGHTA and CDR2 is FQGNSA in the germline V gene. CDR3 length equals 16 residues. V trimming: 6 bases; J trimming: 4 bases; junction bases outside the gene matches: 11. For this clone: Antigen: not known.

Study conclusions and caveats: Expanded clones belonging to CD8+ T cells outnumbered, on average, those of CD4+.

Profiling relied on immunoSEQ multiplex PCR, and the TCRdb table lists in-frame clones only, not all of them. The sample has around 14,000 clones, more than 75% seen once. Autoimmune disease history or systemic immunosuppression meant exclusion. The sequences come from CD4+ or CD8+ T cells sorted from blood, collected in a trial of the OX40 agonist ivuxolimab. The clonotype was recovered from an adult with an advanced solid tumor such as melanoma, head and neck, liver or kidney cancer. The genes are TRBV7-2 and TRBJ2-2, with 7 bases that match TRBD2. The CDR3 sequence is CASRVAAGVVTGELFF. Written as DNA, the CDR3 is TGTGCCAGCAGGGTCGCGGCGGGGGTAGTCACCGGGGAGCTGTTTTTT.